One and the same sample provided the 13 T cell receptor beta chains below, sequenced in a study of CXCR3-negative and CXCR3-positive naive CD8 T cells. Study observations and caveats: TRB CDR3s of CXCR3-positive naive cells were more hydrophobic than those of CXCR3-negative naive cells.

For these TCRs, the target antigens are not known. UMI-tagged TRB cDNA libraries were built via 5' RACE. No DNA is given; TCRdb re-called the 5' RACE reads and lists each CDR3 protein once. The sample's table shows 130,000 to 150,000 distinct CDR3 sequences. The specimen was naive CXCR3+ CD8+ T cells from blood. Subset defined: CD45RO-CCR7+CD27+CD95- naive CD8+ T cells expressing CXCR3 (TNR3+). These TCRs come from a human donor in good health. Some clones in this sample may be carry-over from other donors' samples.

This CDR3 reads CASSPFSGGTYEQYF. V is TRBV7-6 and J is TRBJ2-7; the D call from TCRdb, TRBD2, cannot be confirmed without DNA. Germline V lookup: CDR1 SGHVS, CDR2 FNYEAQ. CDR3 length: 15 amino acids. The whole variable domain, filled in from reference TRBV7-6 and TRBJ2-7, reads GAGVSQSPRYKVTKRGQDVALRCDPISGHVSLYWYRQALGQGPEFLTYFNYEAQQDKSGLPNDRFSAERPEGSISTLTIQRTEQRDSAMYRCASSPFSGGTYEQYFGPGTRLTVT.

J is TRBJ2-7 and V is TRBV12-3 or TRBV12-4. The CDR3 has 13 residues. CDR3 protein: CASSRPLSYEQYF.

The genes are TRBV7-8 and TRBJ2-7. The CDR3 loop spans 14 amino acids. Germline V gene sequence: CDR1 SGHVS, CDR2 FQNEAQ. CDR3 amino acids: CASSLRTGLDEQYF.

CDR3 residues: CASSPSGPGNYNEQFF. V is TRBV7-9 and J is TRBJ2-1; TCRdb names TRBD1, which stays unverified in the absence of DNA. Germline V gene sequence: CDR1 SEHNR, CDR2 FQNEAQ (reference sequence). The CDR3 runs to 16 residues.

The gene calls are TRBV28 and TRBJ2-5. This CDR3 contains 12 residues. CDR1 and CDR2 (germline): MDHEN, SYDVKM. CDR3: CASQNTQDHEYF.

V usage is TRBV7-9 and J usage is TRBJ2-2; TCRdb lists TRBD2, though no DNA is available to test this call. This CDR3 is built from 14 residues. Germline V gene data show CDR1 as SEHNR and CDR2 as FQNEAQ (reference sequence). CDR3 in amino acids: CASSSVLAAGELFF.

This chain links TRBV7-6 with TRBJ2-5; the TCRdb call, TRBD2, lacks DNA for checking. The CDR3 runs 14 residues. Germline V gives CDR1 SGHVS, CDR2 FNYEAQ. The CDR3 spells CASKAGVLEETQYF.

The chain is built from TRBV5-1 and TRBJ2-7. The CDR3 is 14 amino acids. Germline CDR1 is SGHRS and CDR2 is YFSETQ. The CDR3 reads CASSLYPTGNEQYF.

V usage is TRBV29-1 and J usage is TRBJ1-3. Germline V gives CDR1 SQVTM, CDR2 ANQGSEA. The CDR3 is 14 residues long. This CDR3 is CSVVVPGRGNTIYF.

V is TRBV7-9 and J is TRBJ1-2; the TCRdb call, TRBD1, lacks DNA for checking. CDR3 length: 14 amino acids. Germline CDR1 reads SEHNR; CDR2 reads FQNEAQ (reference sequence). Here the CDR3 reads CARSYLTGGYGYTF.

CDR3 protein: CASSLTTYLEKLFF. This chain links TRBV7-2 with TRBJ1-4. CDR1 is SGHTA and CDR2 is FQGNSA in the germline V gene. The CDR3 loop spans 14 amino acids.

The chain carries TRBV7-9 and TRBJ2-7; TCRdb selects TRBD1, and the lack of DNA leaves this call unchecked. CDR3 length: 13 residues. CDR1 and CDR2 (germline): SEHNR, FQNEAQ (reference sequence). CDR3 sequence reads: CASSFGPLAEQYF.

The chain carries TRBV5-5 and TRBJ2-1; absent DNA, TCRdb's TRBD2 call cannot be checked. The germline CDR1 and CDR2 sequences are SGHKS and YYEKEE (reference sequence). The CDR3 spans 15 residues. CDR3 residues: CASSLGRGIRNEQFF.